This T cell receptor (beta chain) is from a study of T cell responses to AZD1222 COVID-19 vaccine. The protocol was immunoSEQ multiplex PCR, while the TCRdb copy is restricted to in-frame clones and leaves out a portion. Here the sample spans tens of thousands of clones, approximately 83% being singletons. The study, taken as a whole, reports: Mostly white British, mostly female donors; authors suggested clonal diversity may be underestimated. The study found Spike-specific TCR breadth and depth rose after two AZD1222 doses. Unmutated variant regions are reportedly targeted by nearly half of spike-specific TCRs.

On this clone itself: Its antigen is still unknown.

Germline-derived CDR1 and CDR2 are SNHLY and FYNNEI. The trim removed 10 bases at V and 9 bases at J, leaving 14 bases unmatched. CDR3 size: 14 residues. Second-dose schedules of about 4 or about 12 weeks were combined. The sequence came from an adult who received the AZD1222 COVID-19 vaccine. Sequencing was performed on peripheral blood, taken 28 days after the second AZD1222 dose. The chain carries TRBV2 and TRBJ2-1; 8 bases agree with TRBD1. For the CDR3, the DNA is TGTGCCACCTCCTCGAGGACAGGGTCGGGTGAGCAGTTCTTC. This codes for CATSSRTGSGEQFF.